This is a list of T cell receptor beta chains from one sample in a study of siplizumab effects on memory and regulatory T cells. Data came from immunoSEQ multiplex PCR; TCRdb stores just in-frame clones and leaves some out. The data hold tens of thousands of clones, with over 65% observed a single time. The sequenced sample consisted of memory CD4+ T cells sorted from blood. Receptor source: a human donor in good health. Each CDR3 is given with its conserved first and last residue. A D gene is named only where the DNA matches it firmly. Clone size is shown for a subset of rows, as once, few, many or a class of expanded clone.

j_call clone_size v_call d_call cdr3_nt cdr3_aa
TRBJ2-7 . TRBV18 . TGTGCCAGCTCACCTGAACAGGTCTACGAGCAGTACTTC CASSPEQVYEQYF
TRBJ2-5 . TRBV7-8 . TGTGCCAGCGCTCCAGGGGAACAAGAGACCCAGTACTTC CASAPGEQETQYF
TRBJ2-7 . TRBV7-2 . TGTGCCAGCAGCGTTAGACAGGGACTCTACGAGCAGTACTTC CASSVRQGLYEQYF
TRBJ1-5 . TRBV5-6 . TGTGCCAGCAGCTCCGTAGGGGGAAATCAGCCCCAGCATTTT CASSSVGGNQPQHF
TRBJ1-1 once TRBV18 TRBD1 TGTGCCAGCTTTACAGGGGGAAACACTGAAGCTTTCTTT CASFTGGNTEAFF
TRBJ2-7 . TRBV5-1 . TGCGCCAGCAGCTACTCGATCGGCCGTTACGAGCAGTACTTC CASSYSIGRYEQYF
TRBJ2-6 . TRBV14 . TGTGCCAGCAGCCAGGCTGGGGCCAACGTCCTGACTTTC CASSQAGANVLTF
TRBJ1-2 few TRBV6-5 . TGTGCCAGCAGATCAAAGCCCAGGGGCTATGGCTACACCTTC CASRSKPRGYGYTF
TRBJ2-7 . TRBV28 TRBD1 TGTGCCAGCAGTCCTACGACAGGGAGTAAGGACGAGCAGTACTTC CASSPTTGSKDEQYF
TRBJ1-5 . TRBV18 . TGTGCCAGCTCACCACCGGGGAATCAGCCCCAGCATTTT CASSPPGNQPQHF
TRBJ1-5 once TRBV5-1 . TGCGCCCGCCCTACGCAGGTCGATTATAGCAATCAGCCCCAGCATTTT CARPTQVDYSNQPQHF
TRBJ1-4 . TRBV4-2 . TGTGCCAGCAGCCAAGATGGGGGCGGTGTGAATGAAAAACTGTTTTTT CASSQDGGGVNEKLFF
TRBJ2-7 . TRBV10-3 TRBD1 TGTGCCATACGGGACAGCTCCTACGAGCAGTACTTC CAIRDSSYEQYF
TRBJ1-2 . TRBV6-5 . TGTGCTTCGGGGACGGCATATGGCTACACCTTC CASGTAYGYTF
TRBJ1-1 . TRBV5-8 . TGTGCCAGCAGCTTGTTCGGCGGGAAGTACACTGAAGCTTTCTTT CASSLFGGKYTEAFF